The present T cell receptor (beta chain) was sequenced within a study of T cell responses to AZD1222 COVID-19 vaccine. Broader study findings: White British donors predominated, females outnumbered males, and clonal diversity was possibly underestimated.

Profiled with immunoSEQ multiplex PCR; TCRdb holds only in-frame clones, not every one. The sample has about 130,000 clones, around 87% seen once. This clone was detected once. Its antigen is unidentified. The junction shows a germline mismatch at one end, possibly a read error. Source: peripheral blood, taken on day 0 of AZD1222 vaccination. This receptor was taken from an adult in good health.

Written as DNA, the CDR3 is TGTGCCAGCAGCCTAGCCCACAGGGGGTCGGCAGATACGCAGTATTTT. Translating gives CASSLAHRGSADTQYF. This chain joins TRBV7-2 and TRBJ2-3; 8 bases map to TRBD1. Per the germline V gene, CDR1 is SGHTA and CDR2 is FQGNSA. The CDR3 is 16 residues long.